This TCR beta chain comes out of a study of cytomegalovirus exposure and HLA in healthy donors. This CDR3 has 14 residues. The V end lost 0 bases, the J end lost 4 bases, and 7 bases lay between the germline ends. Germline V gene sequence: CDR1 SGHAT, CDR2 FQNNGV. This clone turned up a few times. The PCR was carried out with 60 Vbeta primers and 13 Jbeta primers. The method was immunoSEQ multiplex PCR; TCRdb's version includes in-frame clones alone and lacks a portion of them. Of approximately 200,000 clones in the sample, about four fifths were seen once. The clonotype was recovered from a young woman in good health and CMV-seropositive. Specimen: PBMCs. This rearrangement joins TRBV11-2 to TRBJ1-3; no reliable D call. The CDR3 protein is CASSLDHSGNTIYF. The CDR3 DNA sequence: TGTGCCAGCAGCTTAGACCACAGCGGAAACACCATATATTTT.